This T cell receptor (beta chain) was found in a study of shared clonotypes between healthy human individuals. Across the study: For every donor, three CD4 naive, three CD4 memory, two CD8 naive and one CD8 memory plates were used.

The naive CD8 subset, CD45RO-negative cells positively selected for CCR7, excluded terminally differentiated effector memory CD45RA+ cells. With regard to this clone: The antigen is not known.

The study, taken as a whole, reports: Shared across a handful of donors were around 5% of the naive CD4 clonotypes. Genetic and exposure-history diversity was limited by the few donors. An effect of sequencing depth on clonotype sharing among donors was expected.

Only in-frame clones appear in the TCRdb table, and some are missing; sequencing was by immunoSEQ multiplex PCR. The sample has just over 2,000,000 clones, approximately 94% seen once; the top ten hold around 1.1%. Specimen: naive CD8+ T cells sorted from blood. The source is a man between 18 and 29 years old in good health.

The CDR3 nucleotides read TGTGCCAGCAGCACCACAGGTAGAAGTGTGTACGAGCAGTACTTC. This encodes CASSTTGRSVYEQYF. V gene TRBV7-8 combines with J gene TRBJ2-7; TRBD1 is a possible D gene (5 bases). V was shortened by 5 bases and J by 4 bases, with 18 bases between the two germline ends. Germline CDR1 and CDR2: SGHVS and FQNEAQ. This CDR3 spans 15 amino acids.